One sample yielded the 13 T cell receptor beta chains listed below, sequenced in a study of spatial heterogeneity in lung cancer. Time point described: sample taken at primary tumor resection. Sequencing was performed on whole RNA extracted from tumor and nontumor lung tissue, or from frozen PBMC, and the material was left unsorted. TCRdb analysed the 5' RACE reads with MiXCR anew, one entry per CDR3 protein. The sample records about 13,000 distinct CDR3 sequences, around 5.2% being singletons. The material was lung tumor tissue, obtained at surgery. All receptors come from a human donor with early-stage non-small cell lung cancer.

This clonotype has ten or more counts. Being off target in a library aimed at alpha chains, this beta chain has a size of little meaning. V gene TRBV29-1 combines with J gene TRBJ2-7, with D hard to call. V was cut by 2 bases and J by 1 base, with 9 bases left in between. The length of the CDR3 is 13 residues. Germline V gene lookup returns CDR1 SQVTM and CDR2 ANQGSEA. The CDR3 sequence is CSVENAPSYEQYF. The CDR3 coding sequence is TGCAGCGTTGAAAACGCCCCATCCTACGAGCAGTACTTC.

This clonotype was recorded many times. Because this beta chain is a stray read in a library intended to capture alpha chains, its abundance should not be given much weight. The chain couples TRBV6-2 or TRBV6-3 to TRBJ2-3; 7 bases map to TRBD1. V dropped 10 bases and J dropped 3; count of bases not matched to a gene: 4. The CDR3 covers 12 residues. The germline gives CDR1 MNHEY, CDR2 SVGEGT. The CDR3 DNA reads TGTGCCACCCGACAGGGTACAGATACGCAGTATTTT. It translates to CATRQGTDTQYF.

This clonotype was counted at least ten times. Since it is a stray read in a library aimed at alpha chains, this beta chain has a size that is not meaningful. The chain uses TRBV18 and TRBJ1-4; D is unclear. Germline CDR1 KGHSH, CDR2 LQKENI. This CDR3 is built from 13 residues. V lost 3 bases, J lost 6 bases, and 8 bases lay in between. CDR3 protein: CASSPATDEKLFF. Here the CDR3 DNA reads TGTGCCAGCTCACCCGCAACGGATGAAAAACTGTTTTTT.

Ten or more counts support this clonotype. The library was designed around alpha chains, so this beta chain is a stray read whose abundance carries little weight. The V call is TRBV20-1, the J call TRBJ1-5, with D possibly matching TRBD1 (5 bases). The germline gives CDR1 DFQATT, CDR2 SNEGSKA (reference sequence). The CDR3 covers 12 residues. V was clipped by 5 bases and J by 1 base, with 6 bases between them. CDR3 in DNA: TGCAGTGCTTGGGACAGCAATCAGCCCCAGCATTTT. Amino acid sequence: CSAWDSNQPQHF.

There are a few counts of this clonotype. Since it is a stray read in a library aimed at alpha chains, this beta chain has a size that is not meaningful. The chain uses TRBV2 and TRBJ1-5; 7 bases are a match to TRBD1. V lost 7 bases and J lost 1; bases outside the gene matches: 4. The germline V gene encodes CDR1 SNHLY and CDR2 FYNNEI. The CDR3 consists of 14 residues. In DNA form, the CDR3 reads TGTGCCAGCATATCGGACAGGAGCAATCAGCCCCAGCATTTT. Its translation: CASISDRSNQPQHF.

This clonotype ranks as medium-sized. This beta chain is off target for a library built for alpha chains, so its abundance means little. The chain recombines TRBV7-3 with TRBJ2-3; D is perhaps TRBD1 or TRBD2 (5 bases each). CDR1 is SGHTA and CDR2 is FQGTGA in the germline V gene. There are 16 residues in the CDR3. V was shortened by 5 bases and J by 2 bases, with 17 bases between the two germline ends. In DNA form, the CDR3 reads TGTGCCAGCAGCCTCACTCCGGGACCTCCCACAGATACGCAGTATTTT. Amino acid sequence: CASSLTPGPPTDTQYF.

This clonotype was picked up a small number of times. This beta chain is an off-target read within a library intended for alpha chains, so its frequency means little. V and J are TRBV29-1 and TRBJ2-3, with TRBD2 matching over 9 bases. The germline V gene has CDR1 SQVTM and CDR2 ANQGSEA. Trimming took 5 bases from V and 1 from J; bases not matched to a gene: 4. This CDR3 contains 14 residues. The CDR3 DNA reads TGCAGCGTTCTCAAGCGGGAGGGCACAGATACGCAGTATTTT. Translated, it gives CSVLKREGTDTQYF.

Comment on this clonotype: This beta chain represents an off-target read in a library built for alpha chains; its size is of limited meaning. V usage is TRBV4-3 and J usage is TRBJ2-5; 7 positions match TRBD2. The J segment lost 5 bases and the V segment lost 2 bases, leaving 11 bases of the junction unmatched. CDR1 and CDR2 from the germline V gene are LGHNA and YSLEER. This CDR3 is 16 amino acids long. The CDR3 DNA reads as TGCGCCAGCAGCCAAATCGGGAGGATCTTCGGGGAGACCCAGTACTTC. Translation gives CASSQIGRIFGETQYF.

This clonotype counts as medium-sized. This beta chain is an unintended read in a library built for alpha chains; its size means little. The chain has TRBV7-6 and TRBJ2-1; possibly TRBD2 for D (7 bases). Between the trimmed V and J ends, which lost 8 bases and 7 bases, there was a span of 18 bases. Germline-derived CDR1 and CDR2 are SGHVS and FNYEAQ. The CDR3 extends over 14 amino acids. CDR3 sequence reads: CASLPEGGRNEQFF. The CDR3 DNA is TGTGCCAGCCTCCCTGAGGGGGGGCGGAATGAGCAGTTCTTC.

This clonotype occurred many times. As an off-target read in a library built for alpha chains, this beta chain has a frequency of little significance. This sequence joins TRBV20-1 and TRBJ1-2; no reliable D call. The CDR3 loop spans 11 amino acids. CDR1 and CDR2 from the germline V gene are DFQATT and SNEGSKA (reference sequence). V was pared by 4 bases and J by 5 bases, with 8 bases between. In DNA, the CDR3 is TGCAGTGCTATCACCGGATATGGCTACACCTTC. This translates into CSAITGYGYTF.

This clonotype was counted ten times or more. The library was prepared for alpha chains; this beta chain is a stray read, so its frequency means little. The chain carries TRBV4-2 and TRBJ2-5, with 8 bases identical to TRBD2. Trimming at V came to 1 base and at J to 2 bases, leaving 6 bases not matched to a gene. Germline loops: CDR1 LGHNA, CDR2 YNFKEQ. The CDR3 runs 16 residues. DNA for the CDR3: TGTGCCAGCAGCCAAGGCATGTCGGGGGGGCAAGAGACCCAGTACTTC. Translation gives CASSQGMSGGQETQYF.

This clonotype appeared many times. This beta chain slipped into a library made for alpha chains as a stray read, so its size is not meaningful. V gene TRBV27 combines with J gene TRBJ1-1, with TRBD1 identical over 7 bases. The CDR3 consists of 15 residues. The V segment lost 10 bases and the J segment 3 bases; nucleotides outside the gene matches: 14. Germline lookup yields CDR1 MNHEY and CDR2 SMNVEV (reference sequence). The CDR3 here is CATQETGTVYTEAFF. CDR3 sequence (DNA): TGTGCCACCCAAGAAACCGGGACAGTCTACACTGAAGCTTTCTTT.

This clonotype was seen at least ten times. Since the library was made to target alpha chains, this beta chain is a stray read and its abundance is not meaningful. The CDR3 is CASSRTSGRQGEQFF. CDR3 coding DNA: TGTGCCAGCAGCCGGACTAGCGGACGACAGGGTGAGCAGTTCTTC. The chain links TRBV7-8 to TRBJ2-1, with 10 positions matching TRBD2. V lost 5 bases to trimming and J lost 9 bases; unmatched junction nucleotides: 10. This CDR3 contains 15 residues. From germline, CDR1 is SGHVS and CDR2 FQNEAQ.